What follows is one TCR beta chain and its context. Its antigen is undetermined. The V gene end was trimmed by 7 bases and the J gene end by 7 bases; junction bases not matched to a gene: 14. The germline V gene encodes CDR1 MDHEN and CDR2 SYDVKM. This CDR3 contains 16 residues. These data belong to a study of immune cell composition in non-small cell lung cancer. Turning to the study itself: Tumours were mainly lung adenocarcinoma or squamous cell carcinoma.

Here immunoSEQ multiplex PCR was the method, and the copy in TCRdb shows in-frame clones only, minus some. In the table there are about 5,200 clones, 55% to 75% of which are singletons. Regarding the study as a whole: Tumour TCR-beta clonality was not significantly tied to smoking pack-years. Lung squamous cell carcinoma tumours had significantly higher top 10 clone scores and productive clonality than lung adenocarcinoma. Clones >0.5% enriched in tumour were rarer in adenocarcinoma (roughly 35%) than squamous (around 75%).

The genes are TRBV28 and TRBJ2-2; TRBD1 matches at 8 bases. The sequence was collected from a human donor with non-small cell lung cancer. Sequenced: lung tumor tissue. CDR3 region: CASTPVGSRGRGELFF. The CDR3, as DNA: TGTGCCAGCACCCCCGTAGGGTCCAGGGGGCGCGGGGAGCTGTTTTTT.